The 16 T cell receptor beta chains given below trace back to one sample, sequenced in a study of blood T cell repertoires in COVID-19. Generated by immunoSEQ multiplex PCR, the TCRdb table keeps only in-frame clones and is missing some. This table has approximately 71,000 clones, less than 80% appearing once. Sequencing was done on a sample of peripheral blood. The receptors originated from a man aged 55-75 years with active or convalescent COVID-19.

This clone has a single count. V is TRBV3-1 (or the pseudogene TRBV3-2) and J is TRBJ2-5; D is possibly TRBD2 (6 bases). Trimming left V 5 bases short and J 2 bases short, with 12 bases between. The CDR3 loop spans 14 amino acids. Germline CDR1 reads LGHDT; CDR2 reads YNNKEL (reference sequence). The CDR3 region is CASSYLAAQETQYF. The CDR3 nucleotides are TGTGCCAGCAGCTATTTAGCGGCACAAGAGACCCAGTACTTC.

The rearrangement joins TRBV3-1 (or the pseudogene TRBV3-2) to TRBJ2-5; D is uncertain. Germline assignment: CDR1 LGHDT and CDR2 YNNKEL (reference sequence). The length of the CDR3 is 12 residues. Trimming pared 4 bases from V and 3 bases from J, leaving 6 bases between. The CDR3 spells CASSPREETQYF. The CDR3 nucleotides are TGTGCCAGCAGCCCCCGAGAAGAGACCCAGTACTTC.

This clone came up a few times. The V gene is TRBV6-6, the J gene TRBJ1-4, with 8 bases fitting TRBD1. The CDR3 contains 14 residues. Germline-derived CDR1 and CDR2 are MNHNY and SVGAGI (reference sequence). V trimming: 4 bases; J trimming: 8 bases; junction bases outside the gene matches: 6. CDR3 in amino acids: CASSSQGASEKLFF. CDR3 bases: TGTGCCAGCAGTTCCCAGGGGGCCTCCGAAAAACTGTTTTTT.

CDR3 DNA: TGTGCCAGCAGCTTATACAGGGGGCGCGGGGAGACCCAGTACTTC. It codes for CASSLYRGRGETQYF. The chain employs TRBV7-9 and TRBJ2-5; 9 nucleotides line up with TRBD1. The ends lost 2 bases at V and 5 bases at J; junction bases unmatched: 6. CDR1 is SEHNR, CDR2 FQNEAQ, per germline (reference sequence). This CDR3 has 15 amino acids.

This clone has just one count. This chain links TRBV9 with TRBJ1-3; D not resolved. The CDR3 consists of 16 residues. Trimming shortened V by 0 bases and J by 0 bases, and 10 bases separated the two germline ends. Germline loops: CDR1 SGDLS, CDR2 YYNGEE. In DNA, the CDR3 is TGTGCCAGCAGCGTAGGAGCGGGGATCTCTGGAAACACCATATATTTT. This gives the protein CASSVGAGISGNTIYF. Complete variable domain (other parts from reference TRBV9 and TRBJ1-3): DSGVTQTPKHLITATGQRVTLRCSPRSGDLSVYWYQQSLDQGLQFLIQYYNGEERAKGNILERFSAQQFPDLHSELNLSSLELGDSALYFCASSVGAGISGNTIYFGEGSWLTVV.

The chain carries TRBV6-5 and TRBJ2-7, with D possibly TRBD1 on 6 matching bases. Per the germline V gene, CDR1 is MNHEY and CDR2 is SVGAGI. Trimming pared 2 bases from V and 6 bases from J, leaving 14 bases between. The CDR3 has 14 residues. CDR3 DNA sequence: TGTGCCAGCAGTTACGATTCAGGGGTGGGCGAGCAGTACTTC. It is translated as CASSYDSGVGEQYF.

The rearrangement uses TRBV7-2 and TRBJ1-5; D is perhaps TRBD1 (6 bases). The CDR3 totals 16 residues. V was trimmed by 0 bases and J by 4 bases, leaving 13 bases between them. Germline loops: CDR1 SGHTA, CDR2 FQGNSA. CDR3 coding DNA: TGTGCCAGCAGCTTAGCTGGGACAAACCGAAATCAGCCCCAGCATTTT. Translated: CASSLAGTNRNQPQHF.

V and J are TRBV4-1 and TRBJ2-7; 13 bases fit TRBD2. Germline CDR1 is MGHRA and CDR2 is YSYEKL. The CDR3 runs 16 residues. J was trimmed by 5 bases and V by 4 bases; bases with no gene match: 8. This chain's CDR3 is CASSRPTSGGNNEQYF. In nucleotides, the CDR3 is TGCGCCAGCAGCCGCCCGACTAGCGGGGGGAACAACGAGCAGTACTTC.

This clone has only a few counts. The chain links TRBV20-1 to TRBJ1-3; D unclear. Germline V CDR1 and CDR2: DFQATT, SNEGSKA (reference sequence). The V end lost 3 bases, the J end lost 0 bases, and 9 bases lay between the germline ends. This CDR3 comprises 14 residues. CDR3 region: CSASGSYSGNTIYF. CDR3 DNA: TGCAGTGCTAGTGGGTCCTACTCTGGAAACACCATATATTTT.

The rearrangement uses TRBV29-1 and TRBJ1-4; D gene uncertain. Germline V gives CDR1 SQVTM, CDR2 ANQGSEA. V lost 0 bases to trimming and J lost 0 bases, with 8 bases between them. The CDR3 loop spans 15 amino acids. This CDR3 is CSVEDVGATNEKLFF. For the CDR3, the DNA is TGCAGCGTTGAAGATGTGGGAGCAACTAATGAAAAACTGTTTTTT.

This clone appeared a single time. The chain employs TRBV5-8 and TRBJ2-7; TRBD2 matches 9 bases. The CDR3 consists of 14 residues. The V gene's germline CDR1 is SGHTS and CDR2 YDEGEE. Trimming took 0 bases from V and 7 from J; bases not matched to a gene: 5. CDR3: CASSLGLAGREQYF. CDR3 coding DNA: TGTGCCAGCAGCTTGGGGCTAGCGGGGAGAGAGCAGTACTTC.

V usage is TRBV3-1 (or the pseudogene TRBV3-2) and J usage is TRBJ1-2; D may be TRBD1 (6 bases). This CDR3 is 14 amino acids long. Germline V gene sequence: CDR1 LGHDT, CDR2 YNNKEL (reference sequence). V was clipped by 3 bases and J by 8 bases, with 16 bases between them. Here the CDR3 reads CASSQGAPSGGYTF. The CDR3 DNA sequence: TGTGCCAGCAGCCAGGGGGCCCCGAGTGGAGGCTACACCTTC.

This clone was picked up a small number of times. Written as DNA, the CDR3 is TGTGCCAGCAGCCGCAACCCTACAGTGACCTACGATGGCTACACCTTC. Its translation: CASSRNPTVTYDGYTF. The rearrangement links TRBV27 to TRBJ1-2; no definite D call. Trimming removed 6 bases at V and 6 bases at J, with 23 bases between. The CDR3 consists of 16 residues. Per germline, CDR1 MNHEY and CDR2 SMNVEV (reference sequence).

This clone was seen once. The DNA of the CDR3 is TGCGCCAGCAGCTTGCCACAGGGTTGGGAGACCCAGTACTTC. Its translation is CASSLPQGWETQYF. The chain is built from TRBV5-1 and TRBJ2-5; D is perhaps TRBD1 (6 bases). Germline V CDR1 and CDR2: SGHRS, YFSETQ. The V and J ends lost 1 base and 5 bases respectively, with 12 bases between them. CDR3 length equals 14 residues.

This chain uses TRBV11-2 with TRBJ1-1; maybe TRBD1 (5 bases). Trimming removed 0 bases from V and 11 bases from J, with 13 bases in between. The CDR3 totals 13 residues. Germline-derived CDR1 and CDR2 are SGHAT and FQNNGV. CDR3 nucleotides: TGTGCCAGCAGCTTAGAGGGGGGGTCCGCGGCTTTCTTT. Protein sequence: CASSLEGGSAAFF.

The chain has TRBV2 and TRBJ2-2, with D maybe TRBD2 (6 bases). V shed 4 bases and J shed 5 bases, with 14 bases lying between them. The CDR3 is 15 amino acids. Germline V lookup: CDR1 SNHLY, CDR2 FYNNEI. The CDR3 bases are TGTGCCAGCAGTGGGAGGGACCTCGGGACCGGGGAGCTGTTTTTT. Its translation is CASSGRDLGTGELFF.